Each of the 3 T cell receptor beta chains below was sequenced from the same sample in a study of CD8 T cells in Susac syndrome. cDNA came from about 0.5 to 1 ug RNA primed by random hexamers. One entry per CDR3 protein, called by TCRdb with MiXCR from the immunoSEQ multiplex PCR reads. This table has 150,000 to 200,000 distinct CDR3 sequences, over 85% appearing once. The sample consisted of CD4+ T cells from PBMCs. The receptors come from a human donor in good health.

The table lists this clonotype with a few counts. The rearrangement uses TRBV27 and TRBJ1-1; a weak D match, TRBD1 (5 bases). Germline assignment: CDR1 MNHEY and CDR2 SMNVEV (reference sequence). There are 12 residues in the CDR3. Trimming removed 5 bases at V and 7 bases at J, with 11 bases between. The CDR3 DNA reads as TGTGCCAGCAGTCGGGGGGGTGGTGAAGCTTTCTTT. Translated: CASSRGGGEAFF.

The chain carries TRBV2 and TRBJ2-7; 7 bases fit TRBD1. CDR1 SNHLY and CDR2 FYNNEI come from the germline V gene. The CDR3 is made up of 13 amino acids. V was clipped by 2 bases and J by 3 bases; unmatched bases: 1. CDR3: CASSEPGGYEQYF. The DNA for the CDR3 is TGTGCCAGCAGTGAACCAGGGGGCTACGAGCAGTACTTC.

This clonotype has just a few counts. This rearrangement joins TRBV18 to TRBJ2-2; 9 positions match TRBD1. Trimming at V came to 8 bases and at J to 2 bases, leaving 3 bases not matched to a gene. CDR3 length: 14 amino acids. Germline V gene data show CDR1 as KGHSH and CDR2 as LQKENI. CDR3 DNA sequence: TGTGCCAGCCGGGGACAGGGTAACACCGGGGAGCTGTTTTTT. Encoded protein: CASRGQGNTGELFF. The complete variable domain, with remaining parts taken from reference TRBV18 and TRBJ2-2, reads NAGVMQNPRHLVRRRGQEARLRCSPMKGHSHVYWYRQLPEEGLKFMVYLQKENIIDESGMPKERFSAEFPKEGPSILRIQQVVRGDSAAYFCASRGQGNTGELFFGEGSRLTVL.